Listed below are T cell receptor beta chains from one sample, sequenced in a study of radiotherapy plus CTLA-4 blockade in lung cancer. This table comes from immunoSEQ multiplex PCR, and its TCRdb copy is limited to in-frame clones, with some not included. The repertoire has some 51,000 clones, 60% to 80% of them found once; the top ten carry around 2.5%. Source: peripheral blood, taken from a patient treated with radiotherapy plus ipilimumab. The origin of the receptors is a human donor with non-small cell lung cancer whose response to radiotherapy plus ipilimumab could not be evaluated. Both conserved end residues are part of each CDR3. The D gene is left open where the match is weak. The listing skips clone size in some rows; elsewhere it reads once, few, many or a size class.

V gene,J gene,clone size,D gene,CDR3 protein,CDR3 DNA
TRBV2,TRBJ2-7,.,.,CASSATRLVDEQYF,TGTGCCAGCAGTGCCACGCGACTCGTCGACGAGCAGTACTTC
TRBV7-9,TRBJ2-3,few,TRBD1,CASSSGPGGGTDTQYF,TGTGCCAGCAGCTCCGGCCCAGGGGGCGGCACAGATACGCAGTATTTT
TRBV14,TRBJ2-1,.,TRBD1,CASSQDQTGGFYNEQFF,TGTGCCAGCAGCCAAGACCAGACAGGGGGCTTCTACAATGAGCAGTTCTTC
TRBV5-4,TRBJ2-1,.,TRBD2,CASSPQTSGRRTYNEQFF,TGTGCCAGCAGCCCGCAGACTAGCGGGAGACGAACCTACAATGAGCAGTTCTTC
TRBV6-1,TRBJ2-1,.,.,CASSDKQALRHNEQFF,TGTGCCAGCAGTGACAAACAGGCTCTCCGGCACAATGAGCAGTTCTTC
TRBV6-6,TRBJ1-2,.,.,CASSYSMVQADGYTF,TGTGCCAGCAGTTACTCGATGGTACAGGCGGATGGCTACACCTTC
TRBV5-1,TRBJ2-7,.,TRBD1,CASSSGQGATYEQYF,TGCGCCAGCAGCTCGGGACAGGGGGCCACCTACGAGCAGTACTTC
TRBV4-3,TRBJ2-7,few,TRBD2,CASSQDVASGAYEQYF,TGCGCCAGCAGCCAAGATGTTGCTAGCGGGGCCTACGAGCAGTACTTC
TRBV7-9,TRBJ2-1,.,TRBD2,CASSRLATSYNEQFF,TGTGCCAGCAGTCGACTAGCGACTAGCTACAATGAGCAGTTCTTC
TRBV5-1,TRBJ2-7,.,TRBD1,CASSHGDRDVEQYF,TGCGCCAGCAGCCATGGGGACAGGGATGTCGAGCAGTACTTC
TRBV18,TRBJ1-1,.,TRBD1,CASSPPRDRVNTEAFF,TGTGCCAGCTCACCACCGCGGGACAGGGTGAACACTGAAGCTTTCTTT
TRBV4-2,TRBJ2-2,.,TRBD1,CASSHQGVTGSNTGELFF,TGTGCCAGCAGCCACCAGGGGGTTACAGGGTCGAACACCGGGGAGCTGTTTTTT
TRBV13,TRBJ2-7,few,TRBD2,CASHQGLAGIRYEQYF,TGTGCCAGTCATCAAGGGCTAGCGGGGATTCGATACGAGCAGTACTTC
TRBV4-3,TRBJ1-1,few,.,CASSQDGGGGTEAFF,TGCGCCAGCAGCCAAGATGGTGGGGGGGGGACTGAAGCTTTCTTT
TRBV6-5,TRBJ1-1,.,.,CASSNPAPSTEAFF,TGTGCCAGCAGCAATCCAGCGCCATCCACTGAAGCTTTCTTT
TRBV28,TRBJ2-7,.,TRBD2,CASSWGGTPYEQYF,TGTGCCAGCAGCTGGGGAGGGACCCCCTACGAGCAGTACTTC
TRBV18,TRBJ1-1,.,.,CASSPTVAGDTEAFF,TGTGCCAGCTCACCCACGGTTGCTGGAGACACTGAAGCTTTCTTT
TRBV28,TRBJ1-1,once,.,CASSLYAQGYVAFF,TGTGCCAGCAGTTTATACGCCCAGGGGTACGTAGCTTTCTTT
TRBV6-5,TRBJ2-7,.,.,CASSCSSAFSYEQYF,TGTGCCAGCAGTTGCTCGTCTGCGTTCTCCTACGAGCAGTACTTC
TRBV11-2,TRBJ2-1,.,.,CASSLVLRTEGYNEQFF,TGTGCCAGCAGCTTAGTGCTACGGACCGAGGGCTACAATGAGCAGTTCTTC
TRBV7-9,TRBJ2-5,.,.,CASSQSPTRETQYF,TGTGCCAGCAGCCAGAGTCCCACGCGGGAGACCCAGTACTTC
TRBV11-2,TRBJ1-6,.,.,CASSLPLSYNSPLHF,TGTGCCAGCAGCCTCCCCCTTTCGTATAATTCACCCCTCCACTTT
TRBV19,TRBJ2-1,.,TRBD2,CASTASGSNEQFF,TGTGCCAGTACGGCTAGCGGGAGTAATGAGCAGTTCTTC
TRBV5-4,TRBJ1-2,.,TRBD1,CASSEPTGGLYGYTF,TGTGCCAGCAGTGAACCGACAGGGGGGCTTTATGGCTACACCTTC
TRBV19,TRBJ1-4,.,.,CASTDREKLFF,TGTGCCAGTACCGACAGGGAAAAACTGTTTTTT
TRBV30,TRBJ2-7,.,TRBD2,CAWSVGAGGHEQYF,TGTGCCTGGAGTGTTGGAGCGGGGGGGCACGAGCAGTACTTC
TRBV4-2,TRBJ1-6,.,TRBD1,CASMRTGGPYNSPLHF,TGTGCCAGCATGAGGACAGGGGGCCCATATAATTCACCCCTCCACTTT
TRBV4-1,TRBJ1-2,.,.,CASSQDEGSYYGYTF,TGCGCCAGCAGCCAAGATGAGGGCAGCTACTATGGCTACACCTTC
TRBV2,TRBJ2-7,few,TRBD2,CASSTGTSGPTYEQYF,TGTGCCAGCAGTACTGGGACTAGCGGCCCTACCTACGAGCAGTACTTC
TRBV6-1,TRBJ2-5,.,TRBD1,CASSLTGEGTQYF,TGTGCCAGCAGTTTGACAGGGGAAGGGACCCAGTACTTC
TRBV2,TRBJ2-6,.,TRBD1,CASSDRGRAGANVLTF,TGTGCCAGCAGTGACAGGGGGCGGGCTGGGGCCAACGTCCTGACTTTC
TRBV27,TRBJ1-5,.,.,CASSSQGGGNQPQHF,TGTGCCAGCTCGTCCCAGGGTGGAGGCAATCAGCCCCAGCATTTT
TRBV7-8,TRBJ2-7,.,TRBD1,CASSRGTGDHEQYF,TGTGCCAGCAGCCGAGGGACAGGGGACCACGAGCAGTACTTC
TRBV4-1,TRBJ2-6,once,TRBD1,CASSQADRVSGANVLTF,TGCGCCAGCAGCCAGGCGGACAGGGTGTCTGGGGCCAACGTCCTGACTTTC
TRBV11-2,TRBJ1-1,.,TRBD1,CASSLQGGGGTEAFF,TGTGCCAGCAGCTTACAGGGGGGCGGAGGGACTGAAGCTTTCTTT
TRBV21-1,TRBJ2-1,.,.,CASSKSRPIKAANYNEQFF,TGTGCCAGCAGCAAAAGCCGACCAATAAAAGCGGCAAATTACAATGAGCAGTTCTTC
TRBV7-9,TRBJ2-1,few,.,CASTPVWGESYNEQFF,TGTGCCAGCACCCCTGTATGGGGAGAATCATACAATGAGCAGTTCTTC
TRBV11-3,TRBJ2-1,few,.,CASSPGSRAVGSYNEQFF,TGTGCCAGCAGCCCCGGGAGTCGGGCCGTTGGGTCTTACAATGAGCAGTTCTTC
TRBV20-1,TRBJ1-1,.,.,CSAIPRTEAFF,TGCAGTGCTATCCCGAGGACAGAAGCTTTCTTT
TRBV7-8,TRBJ2-6,.,.,CASSLERRGSGANVLTF,TGTGCCAGCAGCTTAGAGAGAAGGGGATCTGGGGCCAACGTCCTGACTTTC
TRBV18,TRBJ1-1,once,.,CASSPNFVGTSNTEAFF,TGTGCCAGCTCACCTAATTTCGTAGGGACATCGAACACTGAAGCTTTCTTT
TRBV6-4,TRBJ2-7,.,.,CASSDSKLYEQYF,TGTGCCAGCAGTGACTCAAAGCTCTACGAGCAGTACTTC
TRBV6-5,TRBJ2-5,.,.,CASSYRLVERGETQYF,TGTGCCAGCAGTTACAGGCTAGTTGAAAGGGGAGAGACCCAGTACTTC
TRBV14,TRBJ1-5,few,.,CASSHRQDSNQPQHF,TGTGCCAGCAGCCACAGACAGGATAGCAATCAGCCCCAGCATTTT
TRBV5-4,TRBJ2-1,once,TRBD1,CASSSRTGVSNEQFF,TGTGCCAGCAGCTCCAGGACAGGGGTCAGCAATGAGCAGTTCTTC